This T cell receptor beta chain was documented in a study of molecular identifiers for immune sequencing clone quantification. TCRdb analysed the PCR reads with MiXCR anew, one entry per CDR3 protein. The table records 550,000 to 750,000 distinct CDR3 sequences, 15% to 20% of them present only once. Germline CDR1 MDHEN, CDR2 SYDVKM. J lost 7 bases, V lost 5 bases, and 6 bases had no gene match. The CDR3 sequence is 14 residues long. In regard to this clonotype: What it recognizes is unknown.

Study results and caveats: Naive cells had under 1% of molecules in clones above 20 RNA copies, effectors over 97%.

The sequence came from a human donor in good health. Some libraries in this study had Jurkat cell RNA spiked in. The sample was naive CD8+ T cells from blood, with Jurkat cell RNA spiked in. Subset described: FACS-sorted CD8+CD4-CCR7+CD45RA+ naive T cells. The gene calls are TRBV28 and TRBJ1-5; 9 nucleotides line up with TRBD1. CDR3 in amino acids: CASSLPTGGQPQHF. The CDR3 nucleotides are TGTGCCAGCAGTCTCCCGACAGGGGGACAGCCCCAGCATTTT.